These T cell receptor beta chains were read from a single sample in a study of tumor and adjacent non-tumor tissue in lung cancer. Using its own MiXCR run on the multiplex PCR reads, TCRdb lists one record per CDR3 protein. This table holds 100,000 or so distinct CDR3 sequences, approximately 60% found once. Sequencing was carried out using distant non-tumor lung tissue. These receptors were obtained from a man aged 25-40 years with non-small cell lung cancer. CDR3s include the opening cysteine and the closing phenylalanine or tryptophan. D genes are given only for firm matches. The size field is filled for only some rows; it gives once, few, many or a size class.

cdr3_length	d_call	clone_size	v_call	j_call	cdr3_nt	cdr3_aa
15	-	once	TRBV11-2	TRBJ2-5	TGTCCCAGCAGCGTAGGAAGGATGGGGACAGAGACCCAGTACTTC	CPSSVGRMGTETQYF
13	-	many	TRBV6-1	TRBJ1-1	TGTGCCATACAGGGCCGTCGACCCACTGAAGCTTTCTTT	CAIQGRRPTEAFF
15	-	many	TRBV12-3/TRBV12-4	TRBJ2-4	TGTGCCAGCAGTCCATCCGTGAGAGCCAAAAACATTCAGTACTTC	CASSPSVRAKNIQYF
13	-	few	TRBV11-3	TRBJ2-3	TGTGCCAGCAGCACCAGGGGTACAGATACGCAGTATTTT	CASSTRGTDTQYF
15	-	medium-sized	TRBV4-2	TRBJ1-4	TGTGCCAGCAGCCAAGCTCGAACCGGTAATGAAAAACTGTTTTTT	CASSQARTGNEKLFF
17	TRBD2	-	TRBV12-3/TRBV12-4	TRBJ2-7	TGCGCCAGCGGTAACCCCCCTTTCGCGGGAGGGCCCGGGGAGCAGTACTTC	CASGNPPFAGGPGEQYF
15	TRBD1	many	TRBV12-3/TRBV12-4	TRBJ1-6	TGTGCCAGCACCCGGGACAGTCTCTATAATTCACCCCTCCACTTT	CASTRDSLYNSPLHF
12	TRBD2	-	TRBV11-2	TRBJ2-5	TGTGCCAGCAGCTTCGGGGGGGAGACCCAGTGCTTC	CASSFGGETQCF
11	-	-	TRBV7-3	TRBJ2-1	TGTGCCAGCAGGTTTTACAATGAGCAGTTCTTC	CASRFYNEQFF
15	TRBD2	-	TRBV20-1	TRBJ2-5	TGCAGTGCTAGAGATTTGAGACTAGCGGGAGAGATCCAGTACTTC	CSARDLRLAGEIQYF
15	TRBD1	-	TRBV6-5	TRBJ1-6	TGTGCCTGCAGTTCCGAGGGGGCGGAGGGTTCACCCCTCCACTTT	CACSSEGAEGSPLHF
16	TRBD1	-	TRBV24-1	TRBJ1-5	TGTGCCACCAGAATCCGGGACAGGGGTTTCATTCAGCCCCAGCATTTT	CATRIRDRGFIQPQHF
17	-	-	TRBV11-3	TRBJ2-1	TGTGCCAGCAGCTCACTAGTAGGAGGGGCTCTATTCAATGAGCAGTTCTTC	CASSSLVGGALFNEQFF
14	-	-	TRBV4-2	TRBJ2-7	TGTGCCAGCAGCCATGCGGCAGGGCCCTACAAGCAGTACTTC	CASSHAAGPYKQYF
13	-	-	TRBV7-9	TRBJ2-1	TGTCCCAGCAGCTTAGTTACCGGGGAGAAGCAAGTCTTC	CPSSLVTGEKQVF
16	TRBD2	many	TRBV29-1	TRBJ2-2	TGCAGCGTTGGTCAAGCGGGAGTTGTTCTGACCGGGGAGCTGTTTTTT	CSVGQAGVVLTGELFF
14	-	-	TRBV20-1	TRBJ2-5	TGCAGTGCTAGAGATCCTCCCAACAAAGAGACCCAGTACTTC	CSARDPPNKETQYF
12	-	-	TRBV11-2	TRBJ2-7	TGTGCCAGCAACACGGAGAACTACGAACATTACTTC	CASNTENYEHYF
16	TRBD2	-	TRBV11-3	TRBJ2-3	TGTGCCAGCAGCCCACGTGCGGGAGGGCGCACAGATGCGCAGTATTTT	CASSPRAGGRTDAQYF
16	-	-	TRBV11-2	TRBJ2-3	TGTGCCAGCAGCCGCGGGGGCAGGGTAGGTACAGATACGCAGTATTTT	CASSRGGRVGTDTQYF
14	-	-	TRBV11-2	TRBJ2-4	TGTGCCAGCAGCTTCATGGACGGGGGTCACATTCAGTGCTTC	CASSFMDGGHIQCF
15	-	many	TRBV4-1	TRBJ2-2	TGCGCCAGCAGCCAAGATGGCAGAATCACCGGGGAGCTGTTTTTT	CASSQDGRITGELFF
14	TRBD1	-	TRBV20-1	TRBJ2-7	TGCAGTGCTAGGGACGGGACAGGGCACTACGAGCAGTACTTC	CSARDGTGHYEQYF
16	-	-	TRBV14	TRBJ2-5	TGTGCCAGCAGCCAAGAGCTCGGCGGGCTTGGGGAGACCCAGTACTTC	CASSQELGGLGETQYF
10	-	-	TRBV29-1	TRBJ2-7	TGTAGCATTGTACAGTACGAGCAGTACTTC	CSIVQYEQYF
11	-	-	TRBV10-3	TRBJ2-4	TGTGCCATCGGACTGGAAAACATTCAGTACTTC	CAIGLENIQYF
17	TRBD2	once	TRBV20-1	TRBJ2-3	TGCAATGCTAGAGATCTCGAACTAGCGCTTCTCACAGATACGCAGTATTTC	CNARDLELALLTDTQYF
14	-	-	TRBV10-3	TRBJ1-5	TGTGCCAGCCAGGAGGCGGGTGGCAATCAGCTCCAGCATTTT	CASQEAGGNQLQHF